The rows below give T cell receptor beta chains drawn from one sample of a study of T cell repertoires in cytomegalovirus infection. TCRdb recomputed calls from the reads with MiXCR, one row per CDR3 protein. Seen here are 650,000 to 900,000 distinct CDR3 sequences, around 29% observed once, and the top ten hold 10% to 15%. Antigen specificity for these receptors is unknown. The input for sequencing was cultured CD8+ T cells from PBMCs, taken from culture after CMV antigen stimulation. The receptor source for this set is a human donor in good health (CMV status not recorded). Some clones in this sample may be carry-over from other donors' samples. Both conserved end residues are part of each CDR3. The D gene is left open where the match is weak. A clone size is listed for some rows: how often the clone was seen (once, few, many), or a class if it is expanded.

-	TRBV7-9	TRBJ1-1	-	CASSGTYMNTEAFF	TGTGCCAGCAGCGGCACTTATATGAACACTGAAGCTTTCTTT
few	TRBV19	TRBJ2-5	TRBD2	CASGGGAGETQYF	TGTGCCAGTGGCGGGGGGGCGGGGGAGACCCAGTACTTC
-	TRBV7-9	TRBJ2-6	-	CASSLGGDPSSGANVLTF	TGTGCCAGCAGTCTAGGGGGGGATCCCAGCTCTGGGGCCAACGTCCTGACTTTC
-	TRBV20-1	TRBJ1-1	-	CSARSPKGRAFF	TGCAGTGCTAGATCCCCGAAAGGGAGGGCTTTCTTT
-	TRBV19	TRBJ1-1	TRBD1	CATETGSGTEAFF	TGTGCCACCGAGACAGGGAGTGGCACTGAAGCTTTCTTT
-	TRBV7-8	TRBJ1-2	-	CASSSSGGGRGYTF	TGTGCCAGCAGCTCCTCAGGTGGCGGAAGGGGCTACACCTTC
few	TRBV20-1	TRBJ1-2	TRBD1	CSAKTGTDYGYTF	TGCAGTGCGAAGACCGGGACAGACTATGGCTACACCTTC
few	TRBV28	TRBJ1-2	TRBD1	CASSPTAPRQGVYNYGYTF	TGTGCCAGCAGTCCCACAGCACCTCGACAGGGGGTTTATAACTATGGCTACACCTTC
-	TRBV6-1	TRBJ1-6	-	CASGAGSYNSPLHF	TGTGCCAGCGGGGCAGGCTCCTATAATTCACCCCTCCACTTT
-	TRBV20-1	TRBJ1-2	-	CSARDRSGQTYGYTF	TGCAGTGCTAGAGATCGTTCAGGTCAAACCTATGGCTACACCTTC
many	TRBV7-6	TRBJ1-4	-	CASSAEAGANEKLFF	TGTGCCAGCAGCGCCGAGGCAGGGGCTAATGAAAAACTGTTTTTT
many	TRBV28	TRBJ2-2	-	CASSSSATGAGELFF	TGTGCCAGCAGTTCGTCGGCTACTGGGGCCGGGGAGCTGTTTTTT
-	TRBV6-5	TRBJ1-1	-	CASSYGGPSPNTEAFF	TGTGCCAGCAGTTACGGGGGGCCGTCCCCGAACACTGAAGCTTTCTTT
-	TRBV25-1	TRBJ1-6	-	CASSERQGLSALHF	TGTGCCAGCAGTGAACGTCAGGGGCTTTCAGCCCTCCACTTT
once	TRBV28	TRBJ2-4	TRBD2	CASSSTSGDIQYF	TGTGCCAGCAGTTCGACTAGCGGGGACATTCAGTACTTC
few	TRBV7-2	TRBJ2-1	-	CASSYNPGQEQFF	TGTGCCAGCAGCTACAACCCTGGACAGGAGCAGTTCTTC
few	TRBV5-6	TRBJ2-2	-	CASSFGTSAGELFF	TGTGCCAGCAGCTTTGGGACATCGGCCGGGGAGCTGTTTTTT
few	TRBV10-2	TRBJ1-1	-	CASTSLSNTEAFF	TGCGCCAGCACCTCCCTCAGTAACACTGAAGCTTTCTTT
few	TRBV5-5	TRBJ1-6	-	CASSLTPKSSYNSPLHF	TGTGCCAGCAGCCTAACACCTAAGAGCTCCTATAATTCACCCCTCCACTTT
few	TRBV28	TRBJ1-2	-	CASSPLERGYTF	TGTGCCAGCAGTCCCTTGGAAAGGGGCTACACCTTC
-	TRBV6-1	TRBJ1-1	TRBD1	CASSYGSGQGSAEAFF	TGTGCCAGCAGTTATGGGTCGGGACAGGGCTCCGCTGAAGCTTTCTTT
few	TRBV5-4	TRBJ2-7	-	CAVRGSSYEQYF	TGTGCCGTCCGGGGTTCCTCCTACGAGCAGTACTTC
-	TRBV10-3	TRBJ1-3	-	CAIRIYDGYSGNTIYF	TGTGCCATCAGGATTTATGACGGATACTCTGGAAACACCATATATTTT
many	TRBV7-2	TRBJ2-3	TRBD2	CASSHRASGGLWTQYF	TGTGCCAGCAGCCATCGGGCTAGCGGGGGGCTGTGGACGCAGTATTTT
-	TRBV6-2/TRBV6-3	TRBJ2-5	TRBD2	CASSYSLSGGPKTQYF	TGTGCCAGCAGTTACTCTCTCTCGGGGGGGCCTAAGACCCAGTACTTC
-	TRBV19	TRBJ1-2	-	CASNQGSKLEDYGYTF	TGTGCCAGTAATCAGGGCAGTAAGCTCGAGGACTATGGCTACACCTTC
many	TRBV7-9	TRBJ2-1	-	CASRDGSYEQFF	TGTGCCAGCAGGGACGGGAGCTATGAGCAGTTCTTC
-	TRBV20-1	TRBJ1-6	-	CSAREGKKGSPLHF	TGCAGTGCTAGGGAAGGGAAAAAGGGTTCACCCCTCCACTTT
-	TRBV3-1	TRBJ2-1	TRBD2	CASSLPAGVPGNEQFF	TGTGCCAGCAGCCTCCCAGCGGGGGTCCCGGGAAATGAGCAGTTCTTC
-	TRBV4-1	TRBJ1-2	-	CASSPPERVGNYGYTF	TGCGCCAGCAGCCCACCCGAGAGGGTCGGTAACTATGGCTACACCTTC
-	TRBV6-6	TRBJ2-2	-	CASTREGVPGELFF	TGTGCCAGCACCCGCGAGGGGGTTCCCGGGGAGCTGTTTTTT
many	TRBV7-8	TRBJ2-3	-	CASSPGKGPDTQYF	TGTGCCAGCAGCCCTGGAAAGGGGCCAGATACGCAGTATTTT
few	TRBV5-5	TRBJ1-4	-	CASSLGTRANEKLFF	TGTGCCAGCAGCCTCGGGACACGTGCTAATGAAAAACTGTTTTTT
-	TRBV20-1	TRBJ2-5	-	CSARVPHVF	TGCAGTGCTAGAGTTCCGCATGTCTTC
-	TRBV9	TRBJ2-5	-	CASSVGGRRSQETQYF	TGTGCCAGCAGCGTAGGGGGGAGACGCAGTCAAGAGACCCAGTACTTC
-	TRBV24-1	TRBJ2-2	-	CATSLYTGELFF	TGTGCCACCAGTCTCTACACCGGGGAGCTGTTTTTT
few	TRBV27	TRBJ1-4	TRBD1	CASSRGQGGNEKLFF	TGTGCCAGCAGTAGAGGACAGGGGGGAAATGAAAAACTGTTTTTT
-	TRBV6-2/TRBV6-3	TRBJ1-5	-	CASSDSGDNQPQHF	TGTGCCAGCAGTGATTCAGGGGACAATCAGCCCCAGCATTTT
-	TRBV28	TRBJ1-1	-	CASSRTIQGNTEAFF	TGTGCCAGCAGTCGAACCATACAGGGAAACACTGAAGCTTTCTTT
-	TRBV27	TRBJ2-1	TRBD2	CASSFVTSGNNEQFF	TGTGCCAGCAGTTTTGTGACTAGCGGGAACAATGAGCAGTTCTTC
-	TRBV10-2	TRBJ2-5	-	CASSEPDGNQETQYF	TGCGCCAGCAGTGAACCGGACGGAAACCAAGAGACCCAGTACTTC
few	TRBV20-1	TRBJ2-7	TRBD2	CSAPPPRLAGETYEQYF	TGCAGTGCTCCACCTCCCAGACTAGCGGGGGAGACCTACGAGCAGTACTTC
few	TRBV7-8	TRBJ2-3	-	CASSFMADTQYF	TGTGCCAGCAGCTTCATGGCAGATACGCAGTATTTT
-	TRBV9	TRBJ2-7	-	CASSPFGGGGSREQYF	TGTGCCAGCAGCCCCTTCGGCGGCGGCGGGTCTCGCGAGCAGTACTTC
-	TRBV5-4	TRBJ2-1	TRBD2	CASSPNGGGASYNEQFF	TGTGCCAGCAGCCCAAACGGCGGGGGGGCGTCCTACAATGAGCAGTTCTTC
-	TRBV12-3/TRBV12-4	TRBJ2-1	-	CASSLYGNEQFF	TGTGCCAGCAGTTTGTACGGCAATGAGCAGTTCTTC
few	TRBV12-3/TRBV12-4	TRBJ2-1	-	CASKSGPSSYNEQFF	TGTGCCAGCAAAAGCGGCCCTAGCTCCTACAATGAGCAGTTCTTC
few	TRBV27	TRBJ2-5	-	CASSPAGTDFGTQYF	TGTGCCAGCAGCCCTGCAGGGACGGACTTCGGGACCCAGTACTTC
-	TRBV6-5	TRBJ2-2	TRBD1	CASSYNLDRGHHTGELFF	TGTGCCAGCAGTTACAATTTAGACAGGGGGCATCACACCGGGGAGCTGTTTTTT
many	TRBV12-3/TRBV12-4	TRBJ1-2	-	CASFRVFSDGYTF	TGTGCCAGCTTCAGGGTATTTTCGGATGGCTACACCTTC
few	TRBV6-1	TRBJ2-4	TRBD1	CASSEGRGAKNIQYF	TGTGCCAGCAGTGAAGGCAGGGGGGCCAAAAACATTCAGTACTTC
once	TRBV10-3	TRBJ1-2	-	CAISESVLDLSAHGYTF	TGTGCCATCAGTGAGTCAGTTTTGGACCTCTCCGCACATGGCTACACCTTC
-	TRBV29-1	TRBJ1-1	-	CSVVKVTEAFF	TGCAGCGTTGTAAAGGTTACTGAAGCTTTCTTT
-	TRBV19	TRBJ1-4	-	CASSGGMGNEKLFF	TGTGCCAGTAGTGGAGGGATGGGGAATGAAAAACTGTTTTTT